This TCR beta chain was identified during a study of T cell responses to AZD1222 COVID-19 vaccine (dated by TCRdb to the early 2020s). Broadly, across the study: AZD1222 recipients with second doses at about 4 weeks or about 12 weeks were pooled, because spike-specific TCR depth and breadth did not differ between schedules. A total of about 250 trial participants underwent TCR sequencing, of whom some 200 had received two doses of AZD1222 and roughly 26 had received two doses of the MenACWY control vaccine. Trial participants were enrolled by age into subgroups of 18-55, 56-69 and 70-plus years, and around 150, 29 and 61 TCR-sequenced participants, respectively, were included in these subgroups.

Broader findings and caveats from the paper: Only five to seven AZD1222 recipients were SARS-CoV-2 seropositive at baseline, limiting conclusions about previously exposed vaccinees. Vaccine-associated CD4 TCRs spanned the whole spike protein, with dominant responses in regions 160-218 and 743-854. In the small 56-69-year group, the increase in depth fell short of significance, most likely because of low power. Reportedly, almost half of the unique spike-specific TCRs recognized epitopes lying outside the regions that are mutated in the B.1.351 and B.1.1.7 variants. A significant rise in spike-specific TCR breadth and depth was observed after two AZD1222 doses relative to day 0 and relative to MenACWY recipients. Because no day 14 peak-response samples were available, the repertoires could be characterized only after the peak T cell response. Participants were mostly white British and included more females than males, and it was suggested by the authors that clonal diversity may have been underestimated.

In regard to this clone: The antigen it recognizes is unknown. Base-call qualities are not available, and no considerably larger clone is one nucleotide away.

The CDR3 covers 15 residues, taking in both the cysteine and the phenylalanine. The entry retains the CDR3 DNA only, 45 bases that are in frame from base 1. The germline V and J ends show losses of 2 bases and 6 bases respectively, and no gene match explains 5 bases of the junction. According to the germline V gene, CDR1 reads SGHRS and CDR2 reads YFSETQ. Interpreted using the paper, the time point label stands for: baseline before first vaccination. Vaccinee samples were obtained from the UK trials COV001 and COV002, which included a single-blind randomized controlled phase 2/3 trial of AZD1222 (ChAdOx1 nCoV-19) in healthy adults. For TCRbeta chain sequencing, PBMC samples were collected from trial participants at day 0 and at day 28 after the second dose. The CDR3 regions of human TCRbeta chains were subjected to immunosequencing. The published analysis was carried out like this. Repertoire TCRs were matched against a reference library of SARS-CoV-2-specific TCRs generated with the MIRA antigen-specificity platform. Breadth was defined as the fraction of unique TCRs that were SARS-CoV-2-associated. Depth was defined as the fraction of total T cells that were SARS-CoV-2-associated. Using the MIRA data, each spike-specific TCR was assigned both to the spike region to which the TCR was reactive and to a CD4 or CD8 class. Log10-transformed breadth and depth values were compared by one-way ANOVA with Sidak's multiple comparisons tests. Here the immuneACCESS table is served through TCRdb, limited to in-frame sequences with V and J called. Missing clones are a known gap in these copies; in checked studies unresolved V genes cover under half, and the rest lacks a known reason. V and J calls and clone size are those listed in that table; D and trimming were worked out from the DNA. The sample contains roughly 170,000 clones, around 90% of them found a single time. The ten largest make up around 3% of the sample.

This receptor was identified in an adult in good health. Sequencing used peripheral blood, obtained on day 0 of AZD1222 vaccination. The rearrangement combines TRBV5-1 with TRBJ2-1; 10 middle bases align to TRBD2. The nucleotides are TGCGCCAGCAGCTTTATAGCGGGAGGAGGCAATGAGCAGTTCTTC. Translation gives CASSFIAGGGNEQFF.